Listed below are T cell receptor beta chains from one sample, sequenced in a study of response to subunit inactivated influenza vaccine. Each CDR3 protein is one row after TCRdb ran MiXCR on the RT-PCR reads. The table lists roughly 790,000 distinct CDR3 sequences, approximately 21% of them singletons. The sample consisted of PBMCs from blood, taken roughly 5 days after vaccination. These receptors were collected from a man in his fifties or sixties who received an inactivated influenza vaccine. Both conserved end residues are part of each CDR3. D genes are given only for firm matches. Part of the rows lack a size; the others show once, few, many or a class for expanded clones.

>TRBV7-9|.|TRBJ2-5|.
CASSLVAGARETQYF
TGTGCCAGCAGCTTAGTGGCCGGGGCCAGGGAGACCCAGTACTTC
>TRBV29-1|many|TRBJ1-1|.
CSHSEILNTEAFF
TGCAGTCACTCGGAGATACTGAACACTGAAGCTTTCTTT
>TRBV7-2|.|TRBJ2-3|.
CASSLFVQTTPADTQYF
TGTGCCAGCAGCTTATTCGTCCAGACTACCCCCGCAGATACGCAGTATTTT
>TRBV6-1|.|TRBJ2-5|TRBD1
CASSPSLQGLGTQYF
TGTGCCAGCAGTCCAAGTTTACAGGGGTTGGGGACCCAGTACTTC
>TRBV20-1|few|TRBJ2-5|TRBD2
CSARLAGNQETQYF
TGCAGTGCTCGACTAGCGGGGAACCAAGAGACCCAGTACTTC
>TRBV6-5|few|TRBJ2-1|.
CASSYKSPAEAYNEQFF
TGTGCCAGCAGTTACAAATCCCCCGCCGAAGCCTACAATGAGCAGTTCTTC
>TRBV6-5|many|TRBJ2-2|TRBD2
CASSYSTSAGELFF
TGTGCCAGCAGTTACTCGACTAGCGCCGGGGAGCTGTTTTTT
>TRBV18|.|TRBJ1-1|TRBD1
CASSPRGTVTEAFF
TGTGCCAGCTCACCACGAGGGACAGTCACTGAAGCTTTCTTT
>TRBV7-2|few|TRBJ2-5|.
CASNPMGRETQYF
TGTGCCAGCAATCCAATGGGGCGGGAGACCCAGTACTTC
>TRBV11-2|few|TRBJ2-5|TRBD2
CASSSSRRGGGRTPKETQYF
TGTGCCAGCAGCTCCAGCCGCCGGGGTGGCGGGAGGACACCTAAAGAGACCCAGTACTTC
>TRBV5-6|.|TRBJ2-7|TRBD1
CASSYRQGAHEQYF
TGTGCCAGCAGCTATCGACAGGGGGCACACGAGCAGTACTTC
>TRBV7-9|many|TRBJ2-1|TRBD2
CASSFTSGYNEQFF
TGTGCCAGCAGCTTCACTAGCGGGTACAATGAGCAGTTCTTC
>TRBV5-3|.|TRBJ2-7|.
CAVGHSREEQYF
TGTGCAGTGGGCCACAGTCGGGAGGAGCAGTACTTC
>TRBV5-4|few|TRBJ2-7|.
CASSRPTTAPSSYEQYF
TGTGCCAGCAGTCGTCCGACGACAGCGCCGAGCTCCTACGAGCAGTACTTC
>TRBV12-3/TRBV12-4|.|TRBJ2-2|TRBD1
CASRGQGVDTGELFF
TGTGCCAGCAGAGGACAGGGAGTCGACACCGGGGAGCTGTTTTTT
>TRBV5-1|many|TRBJ1-1|.
CASSPGTASTEAFF
TGCGCCAGCAGCCCTGGGACGGCTTCCACTGAAGCTTTCTTT
>TRBV7-2|few|TRBJ2-3|TRBD2
CASSYGGSSTDTQYF
TGTGCCAGCAGCTACGGCGGGAGTAGCACAGATACGCAGTATTTT
>TRBV3-1|.|TRBJ2-7|TRBD1
CASSLSTGTGVEQYF
TGTGCCAGCAGTCTTAGCACCGGGACAGGGGTCGAACAGTACTTC
>TRBV20-1|.|TRBJ1-1|TRBD1
CSARNFRQGTYEAFF
TGCAGTGCTAGAAACTTTAGACAGGGAACCTATGAAGCTTTCTTT
>TRBV7-6|.|TRBJ2-1|TRBD2
CASSLGVAGGDNEQFF
TGTGCCAGCAGCTTAGGTGTAGCGGGAGGGGACAATGAGCAGTTCTTC
>TRBV25-1|.|TRBJ2-7|.
CASSEYGAGGLYEQYF
TGTGCCAGCAGTGAATATGGGGCAGGGGGACTCTACGAGCAGTACTTC
>TRBV28|few|TRBJ1-5|.
CASSQDINQPQHF
TGTGCCAGCAGTCAGGATATTAATCAGCCCCAGCATTTT
>TRBV27|.|TRBJ2-2|TRBD1
CASSGGPYRGHMDGELFF
TGTGCCAGCAGTGGGGGGCCCTACAGGGGGCATATGGACGGGGAGCTGTTTTTT
>TRBV6-1|few|TRBJ1-6|.
CASTADRTYSYNSPLHF
TGTGCCAGCACCGCAGACAGGACTTACTCCTATAATTCACCCCTCCACTTT
>TRBV3-1|.|TRBJ2-5|.
CASSSAAGSWETQYF
TGTGCCAGCAGCTCAGCTGCGGGTAGTTGGGAGACCCAGTACTTC
>TRBV20-1|.|TRBJ1-1|.
CSARMGTTNTEAFF
TGCAGTGCTAGAATGGGCACCACGAACACTGAAGCTTTCTTT
>TRBV19|.|TRBJ1-5|TRBD1
CASTRTGISNQPQHF
TGTGCCAGTACCCGGACAGGAATTAGCAATCAGCCCCAGCATTTT
>TRBV7-9|.|TRBJ2-1|.
CASSLLWDF
TGTGCCAGCAGCTTGTTGTGGGACTTC
>TRBV4-2|.|TRBJ1-2|.
CASSQLDSYGYTF
TGTGCCAGCAGCCAACTAGACAGCTATGGCTACACCTTC
>TRBV6-2/TRBV6-3|once|TRBJ1-1|.
CASSERQAMNTEAFF
TGTGCCAGCAGCGAAAGACAAGCCATGAACACTGAAGCTTTCTTT